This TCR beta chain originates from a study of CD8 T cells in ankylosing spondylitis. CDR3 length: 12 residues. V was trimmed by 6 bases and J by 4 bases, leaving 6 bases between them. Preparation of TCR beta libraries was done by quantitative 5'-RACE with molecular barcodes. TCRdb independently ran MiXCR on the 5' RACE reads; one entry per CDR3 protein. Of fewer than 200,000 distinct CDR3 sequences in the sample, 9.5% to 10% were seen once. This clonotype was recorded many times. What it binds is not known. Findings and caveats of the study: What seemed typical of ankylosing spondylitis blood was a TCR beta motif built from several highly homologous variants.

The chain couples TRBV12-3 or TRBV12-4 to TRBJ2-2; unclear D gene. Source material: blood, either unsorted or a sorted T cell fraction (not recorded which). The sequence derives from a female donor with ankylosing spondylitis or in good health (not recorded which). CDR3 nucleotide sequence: TGTGCCAGCAGCCAGAGCACCGGGGAGCTGTTTTTT. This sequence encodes CASSQSTGELFF.